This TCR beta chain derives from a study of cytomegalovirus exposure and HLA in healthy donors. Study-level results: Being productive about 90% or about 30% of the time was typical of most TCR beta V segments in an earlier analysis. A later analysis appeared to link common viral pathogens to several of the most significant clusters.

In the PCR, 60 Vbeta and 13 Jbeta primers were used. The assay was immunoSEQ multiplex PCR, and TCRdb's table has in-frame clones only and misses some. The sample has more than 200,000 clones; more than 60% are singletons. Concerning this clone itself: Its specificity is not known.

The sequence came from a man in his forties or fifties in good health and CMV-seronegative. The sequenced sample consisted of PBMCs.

The DNA for the CDR3 is TGTGCCAGCACCCCTCCCCGGACAGGGGTGGAGACCCAGTACTTC. Residues: CASTPPRTGVETQYF. The chain carries TRBV28 and TRBJ2-5; 9 bases align to TRBD1. Germline lookup yields CDR1 MDHEN and CDR2 SYDVKM. The CDR3 has 15 amino acids. V was clipped by 7 bases and J by 5 bases; unmatched bases: 11.